This T cell receptor beta chain was recorded in a study of blood T cell repertoires in COVID-19 (TCRdb year 2020). Describing the broader study: Samples covering the acute and convalescent phases of COVID-19 were provided by collaborators in the United States, Italy and Spain. The sample metadata nearly always contained a de-identified subject ID, COVID-19 status, age in years and sex. A freely available public database, intended as a resource for researchers studying the immune response to SARS-CoV-2, is where the repertoires were released. Subjects who had been exposed to COVID-19, were actively infected with it, or had recovered from it provided the deeply sampled blood TCRbeta repertoires that made up the dataset. The prospective study material was composed of cDNA or gDNA derived from T cells, B-cell-depleted T cells, or PBMCs. Where HLA class I and class II types were available, the types were taken from metadata supplied by the sample provider, not from assay-based typing. The samples were drawn from the first 160 participants of the ongoing ImmuneRACE study and from 1,254 subjects provided by 6 global collaborators. What the study reported, not specific to this receptor: The quantity of clinical and demographic metadata differed by source and by participant and was supplied without curation.

Whole blood was collected in K2EDTA tubes by collaborating institutions according to the institutions' own protocols. Collaborator samples were shipped for TCRbeta analysis as frozen whole blood, isolated PBMCs, or DNA extracted from either sample type. Comments on this clone: Its antigen remains unidentified. No per-base quality is available; no much larger clone lies one base away.

The germline V gene yields SGDLS for CDR1 and YYNGEE for CDR2. From V the trimming removes 0 bases and from J it removes 6 bases, while the gene matches leave 9 bases of the junction unaccounted for. Taken from cysteine to phenylalanine, the CDR3 has 15 residues. Just CDR3 DNA is preserved here, 45 bases in frame from base 1. TCRbeta CDR3 regions were amplified from genomic DNA using the immunoSEQ Assay, a bias-controlled multiplex PCR. In the paper's pipeline: The number of nucleated cells in each sample was estimated from the amplification of reference gene primers within the assay. To quantify the absolute abundance of each unique TCRbeta CDR3 rearrangement, sequence reads were collapsed and filtered. For each sample, productive Simpson clonality was calculated as the square root of Simpson's diversity index over productive rearrangements. Imported from immuneACCESS, the table was reduced by TCRdb to in-frame sequences with V and J called. These copies leave out some clones; in studies compared against another copy, an unresolved V gene accounts for under half, and the cause of the remainder is not known. V, J and clone size reflect that table, while D and trimming were determined from the DNA. This sample has approximately 56,000 clones in its table, and about 85% of those were observed once. The top ten constitute 10% to 15% of the sample.

The sample comprised peripheral blood. The receptor was derived from a woman older than 75 with acute or convalescent COVID-19. Recombination linked TRBV9 to TRBJ2-7; 7 junctional bases match TRBD2. In nucleotides, the sequence is TGTGCCAGCAGCGTAGGAGGGGAGGGTTGGGGCGAGCAGTACTTC. Its protein reads: CASSVGGEGWGEQYF.